This T cell receptor beta chain originates from a study of T cells in Graves' hyperthyroidism and ophthalmopathy (dated by TCRdb to the late 2010s). Describing the broader study: Peripheral blood samples were taken at the time of initial diagnosis, prior to any treatment. A discovery cohort of about 100 patients, 43 with Graves' ophthalmopathy and over 55 with stable Graves' hyperthyroidism, was used to find distinguishing TCR V-J signatures. Prospective prediction of ophthalmopathy was tested in an independent validation cohort consisting of some 19 hyperthyroidism patients and over 15 patients who later progressed to ophthalmopathy. The 100 or so discovery patients were divided at random into training and test sets in a 7:3 ratio. The study also compared thyroid tissue and blood T-cell repertoires from roughly six Graves' hyperthyroidism patients. Following sampling, methimazole starting at 30 mg daily was given to hyperthyroidism patients, and high-dose intravenous methylprednisolone was given to ophthalmopathy patients. The paper reports TCR Vbeta CDR3 sequencing of over 130 peripheral blood samples: approximately 41 ophthalmopathy, fewer than 85 hyperthyroidism and roughly 17 progressor patients. Beyond this particular receptor, the publication reports: Most expanded thyroid clonotypes (frequency above 0.001) were also detected in blood, suggesting blood repertoires may reflect thyroid immune responses. Ophthalmopathy was separated from stable hyperthyroidism by a 13 V-J signature model, with 87.88% sensitivity and approximately 81% specificity obtained in cross-validation and 80%/75% obtained in testing. Sample size was not statistically predetermined, and investigators were not blinded to group allocation. In validation, the model predicted progression to ophthalmopathy a median of roughly 6.5 months before onset, with roughly 71% sensitivity and roughly 79% specificity.

Stable Graves' hyperthyroidism was defined as no progression to ophthalmopathy during 18 months of follow-up. Hyperthyroidism patients were newly diagnosed, with disease duration under 2 months, and aged 18 to 65 years. The study excluded patients with uncontrolled infections, other autoimmune diseases, pregnancy or lactation. Diagnoses were established on the basis of clinical symptoms, serum thyroxine and TRAb, thyroid ultrasound, and orbital computed tomography. Ficoll-Paque density gradient centrifugation was used to isolate PBMCs from approximately 10 ml of fresh peripheral blood. Total RNA was extracted using Trizol reagent, and RNA quality was assessed on an Agilent 2100 Bioanalyzer. Details on this clonotype: Its cognate antigen has yet to be identified. No much larger clone is present one base from it, and per-base qualities are unavailable.

The TCR beta CDR3 regions were amplified from RNA transcripts. For the first round of RT-PCR on the TCR CDR3, the HTBI primer set was used together with the Qiagen OneStep RT-PCR kit. Libraries were constructed in a second round of multiplex PCR, after which size selection and purification were performed. The libraries were sequenced on an Illumina HiSeq2000 using paired-end 100 bp reads. For the original study's pipeline: Raw data were processed with SOAPnuke, discarding reads with adapters, uncalled bases, mean Phred below 15, or no exact constant-primer or identifier match. COPE v1.2.5 was used to merge the high-quality paired reads, and each unique nucleotide sequence was defined as a clonotype. MiTCR v1.1 was used to align the clonotypes against IMGT TRBV, TRBD and TRBJ reference segments. Only V-J combinations with frequency above 0.0001, covering about 99% of repertoires, were analysed. A TCS score was defined as the ratio between F50 (clonal expansion) and ExV (chaos), using BLOSUM62-based TCRdist between CDR3 peptides within each V-J. Welch's t-statistics and random forest reduced roughly 530 V-J features to 10 to 15, which were used in a naive Bayes classifier (R e1071). Thyroid-blood repertoire similarity was quantified with the Morisita-Horn index. TCRdb cleaned the public reads at Q25 with fastp, built clones with MiXCR and kept in-frame beta chains. One record per CDR3 amino acid sequence lists the most common genes and DNA. TCRdb, not the authors, supplied the V and J calls. The sample profile shows 600,000 to 800,000 distinct CDR3 sequences; roughly a third of them were found once. Less than 40% of the sample is held by the ten biggest clonotypes.

The TCR originated in a woman aged 40 to 55 with Graves' hyperthyroidism. Sequences were obtained from blood.

The DNA sequence is given as TGTGCCAGCGTGAGGGGGCAACTCAGCTCTGGGGCCAACGTCCTGACTTTC. Translated, this is CASVRGQLSSGANVLTF. Rearrangement joined TRBV25-1 to TRBJ2-6, with 7 central nucleotides matching TRBD1. Counted from cysteine to phenylalanine, this CDR3 has 17 amino acids. The read is trimmed to its CDR3 DNA, 51 bases read in frame from base 1. Sequences MGHDK (CDR1) and SYGVNS (CDR2) are obtained from the germline V gene. V has 8 bases trimmed and J has 0 bases trimmed; junction bases matching no gene number 10.